This T cell receptor (beta chain) was observed in a study of OX40 agonist ivuxolimab in advanced cancers. At the level of the study: An agonistic human IgG2 monoclonal antibody against OX40 (CD134) was given.

In regard to this clone: As yet, its antigen is unknown.

Enrollment shut out patients with autoimmune disease history or systemic immunosuppression. General observations from the study: By week 6 at 0.1 to 3.0 mg/kg, blood CD4+ and CD8+ T cells had expanded clonally. No determination was made of the antigen specificity of the expanded peripheral T cells.

V lost 3 bases to trimming and J lost 14 bases, with 17 bases between them. Germline-derived CDR1 and CDR2 are SGDLS and YYNGEE. The length of the CDR3 is 12 residues. Sequencing was performed with immunoSEQ multiplex PCR; in TCRdb, only in-frame clones are kept and a portion is missing. The data show under 20,000 clones, roughly 70% seen once. The chain combines TRBV9 with TRBJ1-2; D is perhaps TRBD1 (5 bases). The sequence came from an adult with an advanced solid tumor such as melanoma, head and neck, liver or kidney cancer. Sequencing used CD4+ or CD8+ T cells sorted from blood, obtained in a trial of the OX40 agonist ivuxolimab. The CDR3 sequence: CASSALQDFQTF. The CDR3 coding sequence is TGTGCCAGCAGCGCGTTACAGGACTTTCAAACCTTC.